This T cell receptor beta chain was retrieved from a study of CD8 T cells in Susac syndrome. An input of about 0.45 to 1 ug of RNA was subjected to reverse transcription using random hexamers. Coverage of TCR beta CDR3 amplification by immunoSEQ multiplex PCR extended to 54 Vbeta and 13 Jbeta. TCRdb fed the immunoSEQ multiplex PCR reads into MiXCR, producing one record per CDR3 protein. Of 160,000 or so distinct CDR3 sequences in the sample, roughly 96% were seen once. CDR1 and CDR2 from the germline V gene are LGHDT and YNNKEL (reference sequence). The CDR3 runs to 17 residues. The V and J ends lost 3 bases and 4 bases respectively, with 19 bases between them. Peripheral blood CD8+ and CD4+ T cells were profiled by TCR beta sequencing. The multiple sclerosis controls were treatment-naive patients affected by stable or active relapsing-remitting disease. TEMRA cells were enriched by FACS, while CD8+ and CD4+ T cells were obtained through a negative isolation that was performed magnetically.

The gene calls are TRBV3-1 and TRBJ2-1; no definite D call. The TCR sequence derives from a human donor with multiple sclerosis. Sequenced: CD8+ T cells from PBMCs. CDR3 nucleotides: TGTGCCAGCAGCCACACACCACAGCATGGGCTATACAATGAGCAGTTCTTC. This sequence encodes CASSHTPQHGLYNEQFF.